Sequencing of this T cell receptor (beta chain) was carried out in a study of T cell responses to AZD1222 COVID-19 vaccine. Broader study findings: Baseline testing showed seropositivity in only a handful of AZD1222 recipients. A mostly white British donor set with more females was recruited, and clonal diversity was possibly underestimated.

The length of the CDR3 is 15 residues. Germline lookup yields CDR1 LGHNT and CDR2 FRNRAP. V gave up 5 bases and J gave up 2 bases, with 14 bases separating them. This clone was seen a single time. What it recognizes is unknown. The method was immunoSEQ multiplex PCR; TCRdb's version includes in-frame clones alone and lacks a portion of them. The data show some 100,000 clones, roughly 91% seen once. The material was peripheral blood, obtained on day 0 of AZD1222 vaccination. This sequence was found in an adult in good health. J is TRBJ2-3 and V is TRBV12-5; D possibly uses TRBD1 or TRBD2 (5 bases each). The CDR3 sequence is CASGEGQSATDTQYF. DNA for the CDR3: TGTGCTAGTGGTGAGGGGCAGAGTGCCACAGATACGCAGTATTTT.